Shown below are 30 T cell receptor beta chains from a single sample sequenced in a study of Graves' ophthalmopathy and Graves' hyperthyroidism. RNA transcripts were the source from which TCR beta CDR3 regions were amplified. An opening RT-PCR round employed HTBI primers and preceded a second-round multiplex PCR. TCRdb independently ran MiXCR on the multiplex PCR reads; one entry per CDR3 protein. The sample records 200,000 to 250,000 distinct CDR3 sequences, 20% to 25% being singletons. The source material was peripheral blood. The receptors were sampled from a woman in her fifties or sixties with Graves' ophthalmopathy.

This clonotype came up many times. V is TRBV20-1 and J is TRBJ2-5; 12 bases align to TRBD2. The CDR3 has 18 residues. Per the germline V gene, CDR1 is DFQATT and CDR2 is SNEGSKA (reference sequence). V was pared by 3 bases and J by 0 bases, with 11 bases of the junction left unmatched. Here the CDR3 reads CSASGTRTSGAYQETQYF. For the CDR3, the DNA is TGCAGTGCTAGTGGTACGAGGACTAGCGGGGCCTACCAAGAGACCCAGTACTTC.

The rearrangement links TRBV28 to TRBJ1-2, with TRBD1 as a possible D gene (6 bases). The germline V gene encodes CDR1 MDHEN and CDR2 SYDVKM. The CDR3 covers 15 residues. The V and J ends lost 4 bases and 5 bases respectively, with 17 bases between them. CDR3 bases: TGTGCCAGCAGTTCAGGCAGGGGACGGGTTTATGGCTACACCTTC. Its protein product is CASSSGRGRVYGYTF.

Many counts were recorded for this clonotype. The J gene is TRBJ1-5, the V gene TRBV12-3 or TRBV12-4; D call uncertain. The V end was cut by 1 base, the J end by 7 bases, with 8 bases between. This CDR3 region has 13 residues. The CDR3 DNA is TGTGCCAGCAGTTTAGGGGTAAAGCAGCCCCAGCATTTT. This gives the protein CASSLGVKQPQHF.

This clonotype was seen at least ten times. The chain combines TRBV7-8 with TRBJ2-7, with D uncertain. CDR3 length: 13 residues. Between the trimmed V and J ends, which lost 2 bases and 3 bases, there was a span of 8 bases. The germline V gene has CDR1 SGHVS and CDR2 FQNEAQ. The CDR3 loop is CASSLNGFYEQYF. The CDR3 DNA is TGTGCCAGCAGCTTAAACGGCTTCTACGAGCAGTACTTC.

As regards this clonotype: A junction end diverges from the germline sequence, so it may reflect a read error. The V and J genes are TRBV29-1 and TRBJ1-1; D remains ambiguous. The CDR3 totals 11 residues. CDR1 and CDR2 (germline): SQVTM, ANQGSEA. CDR3 region: CIVVSNTEDFF. CDR3 sequence (DNA): TGCATCGTTGTCAGTAACACTGAAGATTTCTTT.

This clonotype was seen ten or more times. The chain couples TRBV12-3 or TRBV12-4 to TRBJ2-1, with 9 bases identical to TRBD2. The CDR3 loop spans 17 amino acids. V shed 5 bases and J 0 bases; nucleotides not matched to a gene: 8. As DNA, the CDR3 is TGTGCCAGCAGTCGAAGACTAGCGGCTGACTCCTACAATGAGCAGTTCTTC. Its protein product is CASSRRLAADSYNEQFF.

This clonotype has at least ten counts. The V call is TRBV5-1, the J call TRBJ1-1; D unresolved. CDR3 length: 15 residues. V lost 2 bases to trimming and J lost 5 bases, with 16 bases between them. The germline CDR1 and CDR2 sequences are SGHRS and YFSETQ. The CDR3 nucleotides read TGCGCCAGCAGCTTCTTAGGAACAGCAGGAACTGAAGCTTTCTTT. It codes for CASSFLGTAGTEAFF.

The chain combines TRBV25-1 with TRBJ2-1; 14 bases agree with TRBD2. The junction had 8 bases not matched to a gene; V was cut back by 8 bases and J by 8 bases. Germline V gene sequence: CDR1 MGHDK, CDR2 SYGVNS. This CDR3 has 15 amino acids. CDR3 amino acids: CASQGTSGSIDEQFF. The CDR3 region has the DNA TGTGCCAGCCAAGGGACTAGCGGGAGTATCGATGAGCAGTTCTTC.

This clonotype was seen many times. The V call is TRBV7-8, the J call TRBJ2-7; D is undetermined. Germline V lookup: CDR1 SGHVS, CDR2 FQNEAQ. The V gene lost 3 bases and the J gene lost 2 bases, with 8 bases spanning the gap. CDR3 length: 13 residues. In nucleotides, the CDR3 is TGTGCCAGCAGCTTTGAGACCCCCTACGAGCAGTACTTC. As protein: CASSFETPYEQYF.

This clonotype was counted at least ten times. The J gene is TRBJ1-2, the V gene TRBV6-5, with D perhaps matching TRBD1 (5 bases). This CDR3 region has 16 residues. Germline CDR1 MNHEY, CDR2 SVGAGI. The V end lost 2 bases, the J end lost 8 bases, and 21 bases lay between the germline ends. This chain's CDR3 is CASSYRPEAGVYGYTF. The CDR3 region has the DNA TGTGCCAGCAGTTACCGCCCTGAGGCGGGGGTGTACGGCTACACCTTC.

Comment on this clonotype: Given a much more abundant clone one base away, this may be a read error. V and J are TRBV18 and TRBJ1-2, with 7 bases identical to TRBD1. Germline lookup yields CDR1 KGHSH and CDR2 LQKENI. Trimming removed 6 bases from V and 9 bases from J; junction bases left unmatched: 22. CDR3 size: 17 residues. CDR3: CASSPNRGSLASGSYTF. The CDR3 nucleotides are TGTGCCAGCTCGCCCAACAGGGGATCTCTCGCCTCTGGTAGCTACACCTTC.

V usage is TRBV24-1 and J usage is TRBJ2-7; 11 bases agree with TRBD1. The V and J ends lost 9 bases and 4 bases, in that order; junction bases with no gene match: 10. The CDR3 sequence is 15 residues long. Germline CDR1 and CDR2: KGHDR and SFDVKD. CDR3 DNA: TGTGCCACCGAGGCCGGGACAGGGGGGCGGTACGAGCAGTACTTC. Translating it yields CATEAGTGGRYEQYF.

This clonotype has a handful of counts. This chain connects TRBV3-1 to TRBJ1-3; possibly TRBD1 for D (5 bases). Germline V lookup: CDR1 LGHDT, CDR2 YNNKEL (reference sequence). V gave up 1 base and J gave up 4 bases, with 11 bases separating them. The length of the CDR3 is 15 residues. The CDR3 DNA sequence: TGTGCCAGCAGCCAAGGAGGGGCCTTGGGAAACACCATATATTTT. It yields the protein CASSQGGALGNTIYF.

This clonotype was seen ten or more times. This rearrangement joins TRBV2 to TRBJ1-5; D is undetermined. This CDR3 has 13 residues. Germline-derived CDR1 and CDR2 are SNHLY and FYNNEI. The V end lost 5 bases, the J end lost 4 bases, and 9 bases lay between the germline ends. In DNA form, the CDR3 reads TGTGCCAGCAGTCGAGCGAGTAATCAGCCCCAGCATTTT. Translated, it gives CASSRASNQPQHF.

This clonotype has a count of ten or more. The genes are TRBV5-1 and TRBJ2-5; 11 nucleotides match TRBD2. J lost 4 bases, V lost 4 bases, and 6 bases had no gene match. The CDR3 runs to 15 residues. The germline CDR1 and CDR2 sequences are SGHRS and YFSETQ. The DNA of the CDR3 is TGCGCCAGCAGCCCTGTAGCGGGAGGGCGAGAGACCCAGTACTTC. Its translation is CASSPVAGGRETQYF.

As for this clonotype: Just one base apart from a much larger clone, this may be a read error. Without the conserved terminal phenylalanine or tryptophan, this CDR3 likely stems from a read error. The V and J genes are TRBV9 and TRBJ1-1, with a weak D call TRBD1 (5 bases). The CDR3 runs 14 residues. V dropped 2 bases and J dropped 1 base, with 9 bases sitting between them. The germline V gene has CDR1 SGDLS and CDR2 YYNGEE. CDR3 sequence (DNA): TGTGCCAGCAGCGTGGGGACGGGGAACACTGAAGCTTTCCTT. The encoded protein is CASSVGTGNTEAFL.

This clonotype was counted many times. The chain links TRBV6-1 to TRBJ1-1; D uncertain. V was pared by 0 bases and J by 2 bases, with 7 bases between. Germline lookup yields CDR1 MNHNS and CDR2 SASEGT. The CDR3 spans 14 residues. The chain's CDR3 is CASSEAQINTEAFF. As DNA, the CDR3 is TGTGCCAGCAGTGAAGCGCAGATAAACACTGAAGCTTTCTTT.

This clonotype was seen at least ten times. This rearrangement joins TRBV6-4 to TRBJ2-7; 10 bases match TRBD1. The junction had 22 bases not matched to a gene; V was cut back by 6 bases and J by 2 bases. CDR1 is MRHNA and CDR2 is SNTAGT in the germline V gene. This CDR3 region has 20 residues. The CDR3 is CASRRNQVRDRGPHTYEQYF. For the CDR3, the DNA is TGTGCCAGCAGGCGAAACCAGGTCCGGGACAGGGGTCCTCATACCTACGAGCAGTACTTC.

The J gene is TRBJ1-1, the V gene TRBV12-3 or TRBV12-4; D gene unclear. V lost 5 bases, J lost 4 bases, and 11 bases lay in between. CDR3 length: 13 residues. The CDR3 DNA sequence: TGTGCCAGCAGTGAATATTTCCCCACTGAAGCTTTCTTT. It yields the protein CASSEYFPTEAFF.

The V gene is TRBV6-5, the J gene TRBJ1-2, with D possibly TRBD1 on 6 matching bases. Germline assignment: CDR1 MNHEY and CDR2 SVGAGI. Trimming removed 2 bases from V and 4 bases from J, with 14 bases in between. The CDR3 length is 15 residues. The CDR3 DNA follows: TGTGCCAGCAGTTACGCAGGGGATCCTGGCTATGGCTACACCTTC. Residues: CASSYAGDPGYGYTF.

This clonotype was counted at least ten times. Here the CDR3 reads CASSRTGGETQYF. The CDR3 DNA reads as TGTGCCAGCAGTAGGACAGGGGGAGAGACCCAGTACTTC. The V and J genes are TRBV6-5 and TRBJ2-5, with 10 nucleotides matching TRBD1. The CDR3 covers 13 residues. Germline assignment: CDR1 MNHEY and CDR2 SVGAGI. The V and J ends lost 5 bases and 4 bases, in that order; junction bases with no gene match: 1.

This clonotype came up many times. V gene TRBV29-1 combines with J gene TRBJ1-2; D not resolved. V was pared by 4 bases and J by 1 base, with 7 bases between. CDR3 length: 12 residues. Germline V gives CDR1 SQVTM, CDR2 ANQGSEA. For the CDR3, the DNA is TGCAGCGTTGCGTGGGGTAACTATGGCTACACCTTC. This encodes CSVAWGNYGYTF.

This clonotype came up many times. The genes are TRBV4-1 and TRBJ2-2; no firm D call. Germline loops: CDR1 MGHRA, CDR2 YSYEKL. Trimming took 4 bases from V and 1 from J, leaving 7 bases between them. This CDR3 has 14 residues. For the CDR3, the DNA is TGCGCCAGCAGCCTTCGCGGGAACACCGGGGAGCTGTTTTTT. Translating it yields CASSLRGNTGELFF.

The table lists this clonotype with many counts. The rearrangement links TRBV11-2 to TRBJ1-1, with 9 bases lining up with TRBD1. V lost 5 bases, J lost 5 bases, and 6 bases stayed unmatched. Germline CDR1 is SGHAT and CDR2 is FQNNGV. The CDR3 is 14 residues long. The CDR3 coding sequence is TGTGCCAGCAGCCCCAGACAGGGGGAAACTGAAGCTTTCTTT. This encodes CASSPRQGETEAFF.

This clonotype was seen a single time. A much larger clone differs from this one at a single base, so this may be a read error. In nucleotides, the CDR3 is TGTGCCACCAGTGACCACCACGAGGCGGAAGAGACCCAGTACTTC. As protein: CATSDHHEAEETQYF. The rearrangement uses TRBV24-1 and TRBJ2-5; D call uncertain. The CDR3 contains 15 residues. Trimming shortened V by 4 bases and J by 3 bases, and 14 bases separated the two germline ends. Germline V CDR1 and CDR2: KGHDR, SFDVKD.

In this sample, this clonotype turned up many times. This chain links TRBV6-1 with TRBJ1-1; no clear D gene. This CDR3 comprises 14 residues. CDR1 MNHNS and CDR2 SASEGT come from the germline V gene. V dropped 4 bases and J dropped 10 bases, with 19 bases sitting between them. CDR3 sequence (DNA): TGTGCCAGCAGTGGAGGGTGGCGGTCGGGGAGAGCTTTCTTT. Translating gives CASSGGWRSGRAFF.

This clonotype was counted ten times or more. The rearrangement joins TRBV9 to TRBJ1-6; D not resolved. V shed 0 bases and J shed 2 bases, with 12 bases lying between them. Germline V gene sequence: CDR1 SGDLS, CDR2 YYNGEE. The CDR3 loop spans 17 amino acids. For the CDR3, the DNA is TGTGCCAGCAGCGTAGATCTTGGAGGCACCTATAATTCACCCCTCCACTTT. Encoded protein: CASSVDLGGTYNSPLHF. The whole variable domain, remainder taken from reference TRBV9 and TRBJ1-6, is DSGVTQTPKHLITATGQRVTLRCSPRSGDLSVYWYQQSLDQGLQFLIQYYNGEERAKGNILERFSAQQFPDLHSELNLSSLELGDSALYFCASSVDLGGTYNSPLHFGNGTRLTVT.

This clonotype appeared many times. The chain couples TRBV20-1 to TRBJ1-2; D unresolved. Germline V gives CDR1 DFQATT, CDR2 SNEGSKA (reference sequence). The V gene lost 6 bases and the J gene lost 10 bases, with 30 bases spanning the gap. The CDR3 is made up of 16 amino acids. The CDR3 region is CSAPGGLSRRSGSYTF. DNA of the CDR3: TGCAGTGCGCCAGGCGGGCTGAGCAGGAGAAGTGGGTCCTACACCTTC.

This clonotype was detected only a few times. The chain couples TRBV3-1 to TRBJ1-1; D is uncertain. Between the trimmed V and J ends, which lost 2 bases and 7 bases, there was a span of 8 bases. Germline lookup yields CDR1 LGHDT and CDR2 YNNKEL (reference sequence). The CDR3 consists of 12 residues. The CDR3 sequence is CASSQMGGEAFF. The DNA for the CDR3 is TGTGCCAGCAGCCAAATGGGTGGTGAAGCTTTCTTT.

This clonotype came up many times. V and J are TRBV6-5 and TRBJ1-1; tentative D call: TRBD1 (5 bases). The germline V and J ends were trimmed by 5 bases and 2 bases, with 12 bases remaining between them. CDR1 and CDR2 from the germline V gene are MNHEY and SVGAGI. The CDR3 spans 14 residues. Here the CDR3 reads CASSTRGPNTEAFF. The DNA of the CDR3 is TGTGCCAGCAGTACGAGGGGACCTAACACTGAAGCTTTCTTT.